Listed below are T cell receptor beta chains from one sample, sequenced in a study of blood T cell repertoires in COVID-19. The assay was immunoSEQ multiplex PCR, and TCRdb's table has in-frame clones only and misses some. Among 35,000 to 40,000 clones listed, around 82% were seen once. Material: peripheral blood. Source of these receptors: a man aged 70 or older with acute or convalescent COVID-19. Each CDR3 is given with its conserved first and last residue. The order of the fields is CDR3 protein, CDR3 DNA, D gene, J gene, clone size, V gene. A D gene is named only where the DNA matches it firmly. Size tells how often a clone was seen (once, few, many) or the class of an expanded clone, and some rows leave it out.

CASNGGVSNQPQHF,TGTGCCAGCAACGGGGGGGTAAGCAATCAGCCCCAGCATTTT,.,TRBJ1-5,.,TRBV2
CASSEAWDWSSGANVLTF,TGTGCCAGCAGTGAAGCCTGGGACTGGAGCTCTGGGGCCAACGTCCTGACTTTC,.,TRBJ2-6,.,TRBV2
CASSRGQAKNYGYTF,TGCGCCAGCAGCAGGGGACAGGCCAAAAACTATGGCTACACCTTC,TRBD1,TRBJ1-2,.,TRBV4-1
CASRREQGAGNTIYF,TGTGCCAGTAGGAGGGAACAGGGGGCTGGAAACACCATATATTTT,TRBD1,TRBJ1-3,.,TRBV19
CASSYHTGKSSGANVLTF,TGTGCCAGCAGTTACCATACGGGGAAGAGCTCTGGGGCCAACGTCCTGACTTTC,.,TRBJ2-6,.,TRBV6-2/TRBV6-3
CASSPEFATNEKLFF,TGTGCCAGCTCACCAGAGTTTGCAACTAATGAAAAACTGTTTTTT,.,TRBJ1-4,once,TRBV18
CASSLDRAPQPQHF,TGTGCCAGCAGCTTGGACAGGGCCCCTCAGCCCCAGCATTTT,.,TRBJ1-5,.,TRBV5-6
CASSGRTGYSDEQYF,TGTGCCAGCAGCGGGCGGACAGGGTATTCGGACGAGCAGTACTTC,TRBD1,TRBJ2-7,few,TRBV7-6
CASSFKEGYTF,TGTGCCAGCAGTTTTAAGGAGGGCTACACCTTC,.,TRBJ1-2,.,TRBV12-3/TRBV12-4
CASSLGGGLAETQYF,TGTGCCAGCAGCTTAGGCGGGGGGTTGGCAGAGACCCAGTACTTC,TRBD2,TRBJ2-5,.,TRBV11-3
CASSLVRDTEAFF,TGTGCCAGCAGTTTAGTCAGGGACACTGAAGCTTTCTTT,.,TRBJ1-1,.,TRBV6-5
CASSLASSQPQHF,TGTGCCAGCAGCTTAGCATCCAGTCAGCCCCAGCATTTT,.,TRBJ1-5,.,TRBV7-2
CASSQGGIGELFF,TGTGCCAGCAGCCAAGGGGGAATCGGGGAGCTGTTTTTT,.,TRBJ2-2,.,TRBV11-3
CASSYSATLNTGELFF,TGTGCCAGCAGTTACTCGGCGACACTGAACACCGGGGAGCTGTTTTTT,.,TRBJ2-2,.,TRBV6-2/TRBV6-3
CASSLSTTGAEAFF,TGTGCCAGCAGCTTATCAACGACAGGTGCTGAAGCTTTCTTT,.,TRBJ1-1,.,TRBV11-3
CASSFYLAGGTEAFF,TGTGCCAGCAGCTTCTACCTAGCAGGGGGCACTGAAGCTTTCTTT,TRBD1,TRBJ1-1,.,TRBV11-2